Sequencing of this T cell receptor (beta chain) was carried out in a study of shared clonotypes between healthy human individuals. Overall study context: Each donor contributed plates that comprised three CD4 naive, three CD4 memory, two CD8 naive and one CD8 memory. Whole-study results and caveats: Compared with clonotypes that all four donors shared, non-shared clonotypes had lower generation probabilities. Only blood samples were collected, and tissue repertoires likely differ. Enrolling few donors narrowed the genetic and exposure-history diversity that was represented.

V shed 7 bases, J shed 1 base, and the junction held 5 bases outside the gene matches. This CDR3 comprises 14 residues. Germline CDR1 SNHLY, CDR2 FYNNEI. The repertoire was sequenced with immunoSEQ multiplex PCR; TCRdb's copy has only in-frame clones and lacks some. The repertoire holds 2 million to 3 million clones, with approximately 94% as singletons. The count of this clone is one. Its antigen is not identified. The sequence derives from a man younger than 35 in good health. Some clones in this sample may be carry-over from other donors' samples. The sequencing sample was made of naive CD4+ T cells from PBMCs. Subset reported: CD45RA+ positively selected. This chain connects TRBV2 to TRBJ1-1; 8 bases map to TRBD1. The CDR3 nucleotides read TGTGCCAGCACCCGGGGGACAGGGAACACTGAAGCTTTCTTT. Translating it yields CASTRGTGNTEAFF.